The next 7 T cell receptor beta chains were all read from a single sample in a study of T cells in Graves' hyperthyroidism and ophthalmopathy. TCR beta CDR3 regions were amplified from RNA transcripts. In the first-round RT-PCR of the TCR CDR3, the HTBI primer set was used. TCRdb called the multiplex PCR reads again in MiXCR, with one record for every CDR3 protein. The sample holds 450,000 to 700,000 distinct CDR3 sequences, about half seen once. Sequencing was carried out using peripheral blood or thyroid tissue (not recorded which). These TCRs come from an adult woman with Graves' disease, either hyperthyroidism or ophthalmopathy (not recorded which).

The V and J genes are TRBV7-3 and TRBJ2-5; TRBD1 might be the D (5 bases). The V end was cut by 3 bases, the J end by 1 base, with 15 bases between. Germline V gene lookup returns CDR1 SGHTA and CDR2 FQGTGA. This CDR3 has 16 amino acids. CDR3 amino acids: CASSLVGPRAQETQYF. The DNA for the CDR3 is TGTGCCAGCAGCTTGGTGGGGCCCCGGGCCCAAGAGACCCAGTACTTC.

This chain links TRBV20-1 with TRBJ1-1, with 7 positions matching TRBD1. Per germline, CDR1 DFQATT and CDR2 SNEGSKA (reference sequence). The CDR3 extends over 15 amino acids. Losses at the gene ends were 2 bases for V and 0 bases for J; bases not matched to a gene: 6. CDR3 bases: TGCAGTGCTAGACAGCACAGGGGAATGAACACTGAAGCTTTCTTT. This codes for CSARQHRGMNTEAFF.

This clonotype was found a few times. This chain connects TRBV4-3 to TRBJ1-4; D not certain. Germline V CDR1 and CDR2: LGHNA, YSLEER. CDR3 length: 16 residues. Trimming shortened V by 4 bases and J by 4 bases, and 16 bases separated the two germline ends. The CDR3 here is CASSPHEARLNEKLFF. The CDR3 region has the DNA TGCGCCAGCAGCCCACACGAGGCCAGACTTAATGAAAAACTGTTTTTT.

A remark on this clonotype: A read error is likely, as this CDR3 ends without the conserved phenylalanine or tryptophan. No DNA is shown, since the ends of the CDR3 on it are uncertain; the CDR3 is the one TCRdb lists. V usage is TRBV19 and J usage is TRBJ1-6; TRBD1, the table's D call, was not compared with the DNA. CDR1 is LNHDA and CDR2 is SQIVND in the germline V gene (reference sequence). The CDR3 region is 9 residues in length, termini included. The CDR3 spells CASSIHHRQ.

This clonotype occurred many times. This chain uses TRBV7-2 with TRBJ2-7; 10 bases agree with TRBD1. Germline V gives CDR1 SGHTA, CDR2 FQGNSA. The CDR3 runs 15 residues. The J segment lost 3 bases and the V segment lost 5 bases, leaving 7 bases of the junction unmatched. The CDR3 nucleotides read TGTGCCAGCAGCCCGACAGGGGGCGTGTTCTACGAGCAGTACTTC. Protein product: CASSPTGGVFYEQYF.

This clonotype was counted at least ten times. CDR3 loop: CASSLGLMGLSKDSQTQYF. CDR3 in DNA: TGTGCCAGCAGCTTAGGTCTTATGGGGCTGTCAAAAGATTCGCAGACCCAGTACTTC. The chain recombines TRBV7-9 with TRBJ2-5; D is perhaps TRBD1 (5 bases). Germline-derived CDR1 and CDR2 are SEHNR and FQNEAQ (reference sequence). Trimming shortened V by 1 base and J by 6 bases, and 27 bases separated the two germline ends. This CDR3 spans 19 amino acids.

This clonotype was seen ten or more times. This sequence joins TRBV20-1 and TRBJ1-5; a weak D match, TRBD1 (6 bases). Between the trimmed V and J ends, which lost 6 bases and 3 bases, there was a span of 12 bases. The CDR3 runs to 13 residues. The germline V gene has CDR1 DFQATT and CDR2 SNEGSKA (reference sequence). The CDR3: CSAEDSANQPQHF. CDR3 DNA sequence: TGCAGTGCCGAGGACAGCGCCAATCAGCCCCAGCATTTT.